A single sample gave rise to the 25 T cell receptor beta chains below, sequenced in a study of blood T cells in healthy people across ages. The authors ran a second PCR of about 7 to 11 cycles using a sample-barcoded 5' primer and a J-beta primer mix. MiXCR was run by TCRdb on the 5' RACE reads, yielding one entry per CDR3 protein. The repertoire holds approximately 320,000 distinct CDR3 sequences, with less than 30% as singletons. Sequenced input: blood. These receptors originate from a woman aged 70 to 79 in good health.

V gene TRBV5-1 combines with J gene TRBJ2-1; unclear D gene. This CDR3 is 17 amino acids long. Trimming took off 2 bases at V and 1 base at J, with 16 bases between the two ends. CDR1 and CDR2 (germline): SGHRS, YFSETQ. The DNA for the CDR3 is TGCGCCAGCAGCTTAATCGTGAACTACCAGTCCTACAATGAGCAGTTCTTC. Translated: CASSLIVNYQSYNEQFF. The variable domain in full, with the rest retrieved from reference TRBV5-1 and TRBJ2-1, is KAGVTQTPRYLIKTRGQQVTLSCSPISGHRSVSWYQQTPGQGLQFLFEYFSETQRNKGNFPGRFSGRQFSNSRSEMNVSTLELGDSALYLCASSLIVNYQSYNEQFFGPGTRLTVL.

On this clonotype: A junction end diverges from the germline sequence, so it may reflect a read error. V usage is TRBV12-3 or TRBV12-4 and J usage is TRBJ2-1; TRBD1 is a possible D gene (5 bases). This CDR3 contains 15 residues. CDR3 DNA sequence: TGTGCCAGCAGTTTTGGGGCCGTATCATACAATGACCAGTTCTTC. This translates into CASSFGAVSYNDQFF.

As for this clonotype: One junction end disagrees with the germline gene, perhaps due to a read error. V gene TRBV28 combines with J gene TRBJ2-7; 8 nucleotides agree with TRBD1. The CDR3 loop spans 14 amino acids. Germline CDR1 and CDR2: MDHEN and SYDVKM. The CDR3 is CASRRTGKGSEQHF. The CDR3 coding sequence is TGTGCCAGCAGAAGGACAGGGAAGGGCTCCGAGCAGCACTTC.

The chain links TRBV9 to TRBJ2-3; perhaps TRBD2 as D (6 bases). CDR3 size: 15 residues. Trimming shortened V by 2 bases and J by 4 bases, and 14 bases separated the two germline ends. The germline CDR1 and CDR2 sequences are SGDLS and YYNGEE. CDR3 coding DNA: TGTGCCAGCAGCGTTAGCGGTAGCGGCGCAGATACGCAGTATTTT. Translated, it gives CASSVSGSGADTQYF.

Details on this clonotype: This could be a read error, since a much larger clone is one nucleotide away. The CDR3, as DNA: TGCAGCGTTGAAGGGAGCTATGGCTACACCTTC. It encodes CSVEGSYGYTF. The chain is built from TRBV29-1 and TRBJ1-2; D not resolved. Germline values: CDR1 SQVTM, CDR2 ANQGSEA. The CDR3 length is 11 residues. The germline V and J ends were trimmed by 1 base and 4 bases, with 4 bases remaining between them.

The chain links TRBV28 to TRBJ2-1, with 11 positions matching TRBD2. The J call may be wrong; the DNA end is better matched by TRBJ2-5. This CDR3 has 18 residues. Germline V gene data show CDR1 as MDHEN and CDR2 as SYDVKM. The CDR3: CASSYPFPGLADRETQYF. The CDR3 DNA sequence: TGTGCCAGCAGCTACCCTTTCCCGGGACTAGCGGACCGAGAGACCCAGTACTTC.

The chain recombines TRBV27 with TRBJ2-1, with TRBD2 matching 10 bases. V lost 4 bases and J lost 5; bases outside the gene matches: 5. This CDR3 contains 15 residues. Germline CDR1 reads MNHEY; CDR2 reads SMNVEV (reference sequence). The CDR3 DNA follows: TGTGCCAGCAGTTCCGGGACTAGCGCAAACAATGAGCAGTTCTTC. Translated, it gives CASSSGTSANNEQFF.

The V call is TRBV7-2, the J call TRBJ2-1; D is perhaps TRBD1 (5 bases). TRBJ2-5 explains the end of the DNA better; the J call may be wrong. Germline CDR1 SGHTA, CDR2 FQGNSA. This CDR3 spans 13 amino acids. The CDR3 nucleotides read TGTGCCACCAACCGAGACAGTCGACAGACCCAGTACTTC. Encoded protein: CATNRDSRQTQYF.

V usage is TRBV3-1 and J usage is TRBJ1-1, with D perhaps TRBD1 (5 bases). CDR1 and CDR2 from the germline V gene are LGHDT and YNNKEL (reference sequence). This CDR3 spans 12 amino acids. Trimming removed 4 bases at V and 8 bases at J, with 11 bases between. CDR3 in amino acids: CASSLDSGEAFF. CDR3 sequence (DNA): TGTGCCAGCAGCCTAGACAGTGGGGAAGCTTTCTTT.

The chain joins TRBV3-1 to TRBJ2-7; the D gene could be TRBD1 or TRBD2 (6 bases each). Deletions cut 5 bases from V and 7 bases from J, with 18 bases between. Germline values: CDR1 LGHDT, CDR2 YNNKEL (reference sequence). The CDR3 totals 14 residues. CDR3 amino acids: CASSNRDGGLEQYF. Written as DNA, the CDR3 is TGTGCCAGCAGCAACCGGGACGGGGGCCTTGAGCAGTACTTC.

This clonotype was observed a handful of times. V is TRBV20-1 and J is TRBJ1-6; tentative D call: TRBD1 (6 bases). Germline CDR1 reads DFQATT; CDR2 reads SNEGSKA (reference sequence). Trimming cost V 5 bases and J 7 bases, with 15 bases left between them. CDR3 length equals 14 residues. CDR3 region: CSALQGVGNSPLHF. The CDR3 nucleotides are TGCAGTGCTTTACAGGGTGTGGGGAATTCACCCCTCCACTTT.

This clonotype turned up a few times. The chain couples TRBV4-2 to TRBJ1-2; no definite D call. V was clipped by 0 bases and J by 4 bases, with 9 bases between them. This CDR3 comprises 14 residues. CDR1 is LGHNA, CDR2 YNFKEQ, per germline. The CDR3 region has the DNA TGTGCCAGCAGCCAAGATTCGGGGATCTATGGCTACACCTTC. This gives the protein CASSQDSGIYGYTF.

There are a few counts of this clonotype. Written as DNA, the CDR3 is TGTGCCAGCGGTGCGGGGAACACCGGGGAGCTGTTTTTT. It encodes CASGAGNTGELFF. This rearrangement joins TRBV7-3 to TRBJ2-2; tentatively, D is TRBD2 (5 bases). Germline lookup yields CDR1 SGHTA and CDR2 FQGTGA. V was cut by 8 bases and J by 1 base, with 8 bases left in between. CDR3 size: 13 residues.

With respect to this clonotype: A much larger clonotype is one base distant, so this may be a read error. This chain uses TRBV3-1 with TRBJ2-7; TRBD2 matches 13 bases. CDR3 length: 15 amino acids. Germline V gene data show CDR1 as LGHDT and CDR2 as YNNKEL (reference sequence). The junction had 8 bases not matched to a gene; V was cut back by 4 bases and J by 8 bases. The CDR3 is CASSLAGTSGMQQYF. As DNA, the CDR3 is TGTGCCAGCAGCCTAGCCGGGACTAGCGGGATGCAGCAGTACTTC.

This clonotype was seen only a few times. Its ends do not fully match the called genes, so a read error is possible. The genes are TRBV10-3 and TRBJ2-3; D may match TRBD1 or TRBD2 (5 bases each). Per the germline V gene, CDR1 is ENHRY and CDR2 is SYGVKD. The CDR3 runs 14 residues. CDR3 loop: CANSESMGADTQYF. The CDR3 DNA sequence: TGCGCCAACAGTGAGTCGATGGGGGCAGATACGCAGTATTTT.

This clonotype was seen only a few times. The chain has TRBV6-1 and TRBJ2-1; D is possibly TRBD1 (6 bases). The DNA end is more similar to TRBJ2-5, so the J call may be wrong. The CDR3 loop spans 14 amino acids. Germline CDR1 reads MNHNS; CDR2 reads SASEGT. CDR3 sequence (DNA): TGTGCCAGCAGTGCCCAAACAGGGCTGGAGACCCAGTACTTC. It translates to CASSAQTGLETQYF.

The chain has TRBV28 and TRBJ2-3, with a tentative D call TRBD2 (6 bases). Germline loops: CDR1 MDHEN, CDR2 SYDVKM. V was shortened by 6 bases and J by 3 bases, with 19 bases between the two germline ends. This CDR3 is built from 16 residues. The CDR3: CASRGAREFRTDTQYF. The DNA for the CDR3 is TGTGCCAGCAGGGGAGCTCGGGAGTTTCGGACAGATACGCAGTATTTT.

The gene calls are TRBV24-1 and TRBJ2-1; no clear D. With 5 bases removed from V and 2 bases from J, the gap between germline ends came to 15 bases. The CDR3 loop spans 16 amino acids. Germline V lookup: CDR1 KGHDR, CDR2 SFDVKD. The CDR3, as DNA: TGTGCCACCAGTGCGCAGCCCCTCCAGGCCTACAATGAGCAGTTCTTC. It encodes CATSAQPLQAYNEQFF.

The chain couples TRBV12-5 to TRBJ1-1; a weak D match, TRBD1 (6 bases). Germline CDR1 reads LGHNT; CDR2 reads FRNRAP. The CDR3 is made up of 13 amino acids. V was clipped by 7 bases and J by 3 bases, with 12 bases between them. The CDR3 here is CASAGGGDTEAFF. The CDR3 DNA reads as TGTGCTAGTGCGGGAGGGGGGGACACTGAAGCTTTCTTT.

This clonotype was recorded many times. The chain uses TRBV28 and TRBJ2-5; 7 bases line up with TRBD1. Germline V gene sequence: CDR1 MDHEN, CDR2 SYDVKM. CDR3 length: 16 residues. The trim removed 2 bases at V and 1 base at J, leaving 7 bases unmatched. The CDR3 DNA is TGTGCCAGCAGTTTAGGAAAGACAGGGATCCAAGAGACCCAGTACTTC. Translated: CASSLGKTGIQETQYF.

This chain uses TRBV6-1 with TRBJ2-1, with D tentatively TRBD2 (5 bases). The end of the DNA fits TRBJ2-5 better, so the J call may be wrong. Germline-derived CDR1 and CDR2 are MNHNS and SASEGT. The CDR3 extends over 14 amino acids. CDR3 DNA: TGTGCCAGCGAATTTCCGGAGGTAAAGGAGACCCAGTACTTC. Translating it yields CASEFPEVKETQYF.

The V and J genes are TRBV29-1 and TRBJ2-5, with 7 nucleotides matching TRBD2. The DNA end is more similar to TRBJ2-1, so the J call may be wrong. This CDR3 is 15 amino acids long. From germline, CDR1 is SQVTM and CDR2 ANQGSEA. CDR3 nucleotides: TGCAGCGTTGAAAACGGGGGGACGGGCTACAATGAGCAGTTCTTC. This encodes CSVENGGTGYNEQFF.

This clonotype was picked up a small number of times. V gene TRBV6-5 combines with J gene TRBJ1-4; a weak D match, TRBD1 (5 bases). The V and J ends lost 6 bases and 3 bases respectively, with 5 bases between them. This CDR3 is 12 amino acids long. CDR1 and CDR2 from the germline V gene are MNHEY and SVGAGI. CDR3 nucleotide sequence: TGTGCCAGCAGGGGGCCTAATGAAAAACTGTTTTTT. Amino acids: CASRGPNEKLFF.

The chain is built from TRBV20-1 and TRBJ2-7; TRBD2 agrees at 9 bases. V was clipped by 3 bases and J by 3 bases; unmatched bases: 9. The CDR3 consists of 15 residues. CDR1 DFQATT and CDR2 SNEGSKA come from the germline V gene (reference sequence). The DNA for the CDR3 is TGCAGTGCTAGGGGACTGGGACTAGCCCACTACGAGCAGTACTTC. It translates to CSARGLGLAHYEQYF.

The chain uses TRBV12-3 or TRBV12-4 and TRBJ2-7; 8 nucleotides align to TRBD1. The CDR3 loop spans 14 amino acids. With V trimmed by 5 bases and J by 6 bases, 9 bases remained unmatched. The DNA for the CDR3 is TGTGCCAGCAGTAGCCGACAGGGGTGGTCCGAGCAGTACTTC. This encodes CASSSRQGWSEQYF.